Below, 2 T cell receptor beta chains from the same sample are listed, as sequenced in a study of blood T cell repertoires in COVID-19. Some clones are missing from TCRdb's copy, which holds only in-frame ones; the method was immunoSEQ multiplex PCR. Here the sample spans approximately 81,000 clones, roughly 78% being singletons. Sequenced sample: peripheral blood. All receptors come from a human donor in a cohort sampled during active COVID-19.

The chain joins TRBV5-1 to TRBJ1-2; D is unresolved. V shed 0 bases and J shed 7 bases, with 10 bases lying between them. The CDR3 totals 13 residues. Germline loops: CDR1 SGHRS, CDR2 YFSETQ. The CDR3 sequence is CASSLGGRGGYTF. The CDR3 DNA is TGCGCCAGCAGCTTGGGAGGACGGGGTGGCTACACCTTC.

The rearrangement joins TRBV10-2 to TRBJ1-5; D gene uncertain. Trimming left V 8 bases short and J 9 bases short, with 17 bases between. This CDR3 has 13 amino acids. Per germline, CDR1 WSHSY and CDR2 SAAADI. The CDR3 sequence is CASCVAGLRPQHF. CDR3 nucleotide sequence: TGCGCCAGCTGTGTGGCAGGCCTGCGGCCCCAGCATTTT.